These T cell receptor beta chains were read from a single sample in a study of CD8+ T cells in alopecia areata. Clones were read by immunoSEQ multiplex PCR, and TCRdb kept only the in-frame ones, dropping some. The sample yields tens of thousands of clones, roughly two thirds seen once. Sequencing was carried out using CD4+ Tregs sorted from blood. The receptors derive from a human donor with alopecia areata. The CDR3 runs from the conserved cysteine through the conserved F or W. The D gene is left open where the match is weak. Clone size appears in some rows only: once, few, many, or a class for an expanded clone.

v_gene,j_gene,abundance,d_gene,CDR3nt,CDR3aa
TRBV2,TRBJ2-7,NA,NA,TGTGCCAGCAGTGAAGTGATTTACGAGCAGTACTTC,CASSEVIYEQYF
TRBV5-1,TRBJ2-2,NA,TRBD2,TGCGCCAGCAGACGACTAGCGGGAGGCACCGGGGAGCTGTTTTTT,CASRRLAGGTGELFF
TRBV23-1,TRBJ1-3,NA,NA,TGCGACCAGTCCTGTACTAGCGGCTCTGGAAACACCATATATTTT,CDQSCTSGSGNTIYF
TRBV2,TRBJ1-5,NA,TRBD1,TGTGCCAGCAGTCCAGGGGGCTATGGACAGCCCCAGCATTTT,CASSPGGYGQPQHF
TRBV5-5,TRBJ1-3,NA,NA,TGTGCCAGCAATTCGGGAAACACCATATATTTT,CASNSGNTIYF
TRBV19,TRBJ2-5,NA,NA,TGTGCCAGTAGTTCAGGGATCCAAGAGACCCAGTACTTC,CASSSGIQETQYF
TRBV27,TRBJ2-4,NA,TRBD2,TGTGCCAGCACCGGGGGGGCCAAAAACATTCAGTACTTC,CASTGGAKNIQYF
TRBV4-2,TRBJ1-1,NA,NA,TGTGCCAGCAGCCGCGAGACAAGGGCCGAAACTGAAGCTTTCTTT,CASSRETRAETEAFF
TRBV7-2,TRBJ2-5,NA,TRBD2,TGTGCCAGCAGCTTTGAGTGGGGACTAGCGGGTAGTGAGACCCAGTACTTC,CASSFEWGLAGSETQYF
TRBV29-1,TRBJ2-3,NA,TRBD1,TGCAGCGTTCTAACAGGGGACGAGGCAGATACGCAGTATTTT,CSVLTGDEADTQYF
TRBV29-1,TRBJ2-6,few,NA,TGCAGCGTTGAGGACCCGGGGTCCGGGGCCAACGTCCTGACTTTC,CSVEDPGSGANVLTF
TRBV28,TRBJ2-5,few,TRBD1,TGTGCCAGCAGTTTAATTGGCCATGGGGACAGCTTCCAAGAGACCCAGTACTTC,CASSLIGHGDSFQETQYF